The 30 T cell receptor beta chains below come from one sample, sequenced in a study of read filtering for tumor transcriptome and immune sequencing. From about 400 ng of RNA, a library with molecular barcoded alpha/delta and beta/gamma adaptors was made. TCRdb ran MiXCR on the reads and lists one entry per CDR3 protein. The table lists over 35,000 distinct CDR3 sequences, roughly 12% of them singletons. The material sequenced was a population of CD138-negative cells sorted from bone marrow. These receptors were collected from a donor aged 40 or over with multiple myeloma.

This clonotype has ten or more counts. The genes are TRBV6-6 and TRBJ2-3, with a tentative D call TRBD1 (5 bases). Trimming took off 7 bases at V and 6 bases at J, with 14 bases between the two ends. CDR3 length: 13 residues. The germline gives CDR1 MNHNY, CDR2 SVGAGI (reference sequence). This CDR3 reads CASTQGWSDTQYF. CDR3 nucleotides: TGTGCCAGCACTCAGGGTTGGTCGGATACGCAGTATTTT.

This clonotype has at least ten counts. The J gene is TRBJ2-2, the V gene TRBV7-9; D could derive from TRBD1 or TRBD2 (5 bases each). This CDR3 has 15 amino acids. Trimming removed 4 bases from V and 2 bases from J, with 11 bases in between. Germline V CDR1 and CDR2: SEHNR, FQNEAQ (reference sequence). CDR3 nucleotide sequence: TGTGCCAGCAGCTCCGGGGACGGTAACACCGGGGAGCTGTTTTTT. Amino acid sequence: CASSSGDGNTGELFF.

This clonotype was observed many times. V usage is TRBV6-1 and J usage is TRBJ2-7; D may be TRBD1 (7 bases). The V gene lost 1 base and the J gene lost 3 bases, with 13 bases spanning the gap. The CDR3 is 15 residues long. Germline CDR1 reads MNHNS; CDR2 reads SASEGT. CDR3 sequence (DNA): TGTGCCAGCAGTGAAGGGACAGGAGGGAACTACGAGCAGTACTTC. This sequence encodes CASSEGTGGNYEQYF.

This clonotype has a count of ten or more. The chain uses TRBV20-1 and TRBJ2-2, with 7 bases fitting TRBD2. The CDR3 totals 17 residues. J lost 4 bases, V lost 1 base, and 12 bases had no gene match. Germline loops: CDR1 DFQATT, CDR2 SNEGSKA (reference sequence). This CDR3 reads CSARARGGGGSTGELFF. CDR3 sequence (DNA): TGCAGTGCTAGAGCTAGAGGCGGGGGAGGCAGCACCGGGGAGCTGTTTTTT.

This clonotype was observed a handful of times. A much larger clone is a single base away; this may be a read error. V usage is TRBV7-3 and J usage is TRBJ2-7; perhaps TRBD1 as D (5 bases). Germline CDR1 is SGHTA and CDR2 is FQGTGA. The CDR3 extends over 15 amino acids. As DNA, the CDR3 is TGTGCCAGCAGCTTAACGGGGCAGAGCTCCTACGAGCGGTACTTC. Translating it yields CASSLTGQSSYERYF.

J is TRBJ2-7 and V is TRBV4-2, with 8 bases that match TRBD2. V lost 0 bases, J lost 7 bases, and 11 bases stayed unmatched. The CDR3 is 16 amino acids. Germline V gene sequence: CDR1 LGHNA, CDR2 YNFKEQ. The CDR3 nucleotides read TGTGCCAGCAGCCAAGATCGGAACGGGGGGGTAGGAGAGCAGTACTTC. Amino acids: CASSQDRNGGVGEQYF.

This clonotype came up many times. CDR3 amino acids: CASSTRDTQYF. The CDR3 bases are TGTGCCAGCAGCACTAGGGATACGCAGTATTTT. The chain is built from TRBV6-2 or TRBV6-3 and TRBJ2-3; tentative D call: TRBD2 (5 bases). The V gene lost 6 bases and the J gene lost 6 bases, with 7 bases spanning the gap. The CDR3 is made up of 11 amino acids. Germline CDR1 and CDR2: MNHEY and SVGEGT.

The rearrangement links TRBV9 to TRBJ1-1, with no clear D. The V end lost 2 bases, the J end lost 4 bases, and 12 bases lay between the germline ends. Germline V gives CDR1 SGDLS, CDR2 YYNGEE. This CDR3 region has 14 residues. The CDR3 nucleotides are TGTGCCAGCAGCGTGGGGTGGTTGGGCACTGAAGCTTTCTTT. As protein: CASSVGWLGTEAFF.

This clonotype was seen a handful of times. This chain connects TRBV7-8 to TRBJ2-1; D not resolved. Germline CDR1 reads SGHVS; CDR2 reads FQNEAQ. V was trimmed by 1 base and J by 4 bases, leaving 20 bases between them. The CDR3 has 18 amino acids. CDR3 protein: CASSLVTWSELSYNEQFF. CDR3 in DNA: TGTGCCAGCAGCTTAGTCACGTGGTCGGAGTTATCTTACAATGAGCAGTTCTTC. The complete variable domain, with remaining parts taken from reference TRBV7-8 and TRBJ2-1, reads GAGVSQSPRYKVAKRGQDVALRCDPISGHVSLFWYQQALGQGPEFLTYFQNEAQLDKSGLPSDRFFAERPEGSVSTLKIQRTQQEDSAVYLCASSLVTWSELSYNEQFFGPGTRLTVL.

V is TRBV3-1 and J is TRBJ1-5; 8 bases are a match to TRBD1. The CDR3 has 15 amino acids. Germline V gene sequence: CDR1 LGHDT, CDR2 YNNKEL (reference sequence). V shed 0 bases and J 7 bases; nucleotides not matched to a gene: 5. This CDR3 is CASSQDRGLGQPQHF. The CDR3, as DNA: TGTGCCAGCAGCCAAGACAGGGGGCTAGGACAGCCCCAGCATTTT.

This clonotype was seen a handful of times. Being one base from a much bigger clone, this may be a read error. The CDR3 DNA sequence: TGTGCCAGCAGCTTAGGGCACAGGTGGGCCCAAGAGACCCAGTACTTC. Translation: CASSLGHRWAQETQYF. This chain uses TRBV7-9 with TRBJ2-5; D perhaps matches TRBD1 (5 bases). Trimming removed 1 base at V and 1 base at J, with 13 bases between. CDR1 and CDR2 from the germline V gene are SEHNR and FQNEAQ (reference sequence). The CDR3 contains 16 residues.

The table lists this clonotype with many counts. The rearrangement uses TRBV21-1 and TRBJ2-7; TRBD1 is the table's D call and was not checked against the DNA. TRBV21-1 has pseudogene status. This CDR3 is 13 amino acids long. The CDR3 reads CANATGIPYEQYF. The CDR3 DNA follows: TGTGCCAACGCGACAGGGATTCCCTACGAGCAGTACTTC.

The table lists this clonotype with many counts. One end of the junction fails to match germline, which may point to a read error. The chain has TRBV28 and TRBJ2-3; D ambiguous. Per the germline V gene, CDR1 is MDHEN and CDR2 is SYDVKM. This CDR3 contains 11 residues. DNA for the CDR3: TGTGCCAGCACCAGCACCGATACGCAGTATTTT. Amino acid sequence: CASTSTDTQYF. Complete variable domain (other parts from reference TRBV28 and TRBJ2-3): DVKVTQSSRYLVKRTGEKVFLECVQDMDHENMFWYRQDPGLGLRLIYFSYDVKMKEKGDIPEGYSVSREKKERFSLILESASTNQTSMYLCASTSTDTQYFGPGTRLTVL.

The sample holds many counts of this clonotype. This chain connects TRBV2 to TRBJ2-1; no clear D. This CDR3 is 11 amino acids long. Trimming left V 5 bases short and J 8 bases short, with 7 bases between. Germline CDR1 is SNHLY and CDR2 is FYNNEI. The CDR3 DNA follows: TGTGCCAGCAGTAGGATCGATGAGCAGTTCTTC. This codes for CASSRIDEQFF.

As to this clonotype: This could be a read error, since a much larger clone is one nucleotide away. The gene calls are TRBV3-1 and TRBJ2-5, with a possible D match to TRBD2 (6 bases). The CDR3 sequence is 14 residues long. Germline CDR1 is LGHDT and CDR2 is YNNKEL (reference sequence). The CDR3 is CASSGAPPRETRYF. CDR3 bases: TGTGCCAGCAGCGGGGCCCCGCCCCGGGAGACCCGGTACTTC.

This clonotype was seen only a few times. This chain joins TRBV29-1 and TRBJ2-5, with a weak D call TRBD2 (7 bases). The CDR3 loop spans 12 amino acids. V was clipped by 7 bases and J by 5 bases, with 14 bases between them. CDR1 SQVTM and CDR2 ANQGSEA come from the germline V gene. For the CDR3, the DNA is TGCAGCGCTCACAGGGAGGGGGAGACCCAGTACTTC. Its protein is CSAHREGETQYF.

Many counts were recorded for this clonotype. The V call is TRBV5-4, the J call TRBJ2-2; D may be TRBD1 (5 bases). From germline, CDR1 is SGHNT and CDR2 YYREEE (reference sequence). CDR3 length equals 15 residues. The V end was cut by 1 base, the J end by 5 bases, with 12 bases between. CDR3 sequence reads: CASSLQGYLTGELFF. CDR3 DNA: TGTGCCAGCAGCTTGCAGGGATACCTAACCGGGGAGCTGTTTTTT.

This clonotype appeared many times. The V call is TRBV20-1, the J call TRBJ2-3; the match to TRBD2 covers 12 bases. This CDR3 has 16 amino acids. Trimming removed 4 bases from V and 4 bases from J; junction bases left unmatched: 9. Germline CDR1 and CDR2: DFQATT and SNEGSKA (reference sequence). The CDR3 reads CSATRLTSGGADTQYF. The CDR3 coding sequence is TGCAGTGCTACCAGGCTGACTAGCGGGGGCGCAGATACGCAGTATTTT.

With regard to this clonotype: Given a much more abundant clone one base away, this may be a read error. Written as DNA, the CDR3 is TGCGCCAGCAGCCTAGACAGTTACGCAGATACGCAGTATTTT. Translated: CASSLDSYADTQYF. The chain has TRBV5-1 and TRBJ2-3; a possible D gene is TRBD1 (5 bases). Germline CDR1 is SGHRS and CDR2 is YFSETQ. This CDR3 has 14 residues. The germline V and J ends were trimmed by 4 bases and 4 bases, with 13 bases remaining between them.

This clonotype has ten or more counts. The chain joins TRBV11-2 to TRBJ2-5, with 8 bases lining up with TRBD1. V lost 4 bases, J lost 5 bases, and 3 bases stayed unmatched. This CDR3 has 13 residues. Germline-derived CDR1 and CDR2 are SGHAT and FQNNGV. CDR3 bases: TGTGCCAGCAGCTATTACAGGGGGGAGACCCAGTACTTC. The encoded protein is CASSYYRGETQYF. Full variable domain (missing parts from reference TRBV11-2 and TRBJ2-5): EAGVAQSPRYKIIEKRQSVAFWCNPISGHATLYWYQQILGQGPKLLIQFQNNGVVDDSQLPKDRFSAERLKGVDSTLKIQPAKLEDSAVYLCASSYYRGETQYFGPGTRLLVL.

For this clonotype: This is likely an artifact of a read error, given a far larger clone one base away. The chain links TRBV27 to TRBJ1-4; 8 bases are shared with TRBD2. Gene TRBJ2-3 matches the end of the DNA better, so the J call may be wrong. CDR3 length: 15 residues. The germline V gene has CDR1 MNHEY and CDR2 SMNVEV (reference sequence). In DNA, the CDR3 is TGTGCCAGCAGTTTATCGGGACTAGTTAAAGATACGCAGTATTTT. Encoded protein: CASSLSGLVKDTQYF.

At least ten counts were recorded for this clonotype. The V and J genes are TRBV18 and TRBJ1-1; D is perhaps TRBD1 (5 bases). The CDR3 spans 14 residues. V was cut by 1 base and J by 1 base, with 7 bases left in between. Per the germline V gene, CDR1 is KGHSH and CDR2 is LQKENI. The chain's CDR3 is CASSPQGRNTEAFF. DNA for the CDR3: TGTGCCAGCTCACCACAGGGGCGGAACACTGAAGCTTTCTTT.

As to this clonotype: A much more abundant neighbour one base away suggests this may be a read error. The chain recombines TRBV6-2 or TRBV6-3 with TRBJ1-5, with 7 bases fitting TRBD1. The CDR3 has 14 residues. In germline, CDR1 is MNHEY, CDR2 SVGEGT. Trimming at V came to 8 bases and at J to 1 base, leaving 5 bases not matched to a gene. The DNA for the CDR3 is TGTGCCAGCGGGCGGACAGGAAGCAATCAGCCCCAGCATTTT. Translating gives CASGRTGSNQPQHF.

This clonotype was found a few times. It may be a read error: a sequence one base away is much more abundant. V usage is TRBV7-2 and J usage is TRBJ2-7, with TRBD2 matching over 9 bases. The ends lost 2 bases at V and 6 bases at J; junction bases unmatched: 8. Germline V gives CDR1 SGHTA, CDR2 FQGNSA. This CDR3 has 15 residues. CDR3 sequence (DNA): TGTGCCAGCAGCTTAACGGGACTAGCTTATTTCGAGCAGTACTTC. This gives the protein CASSLTGLAYFEQYF.

This clonotype was seen ten or more times. CDR3 in amino acids: CASSLEGSANYGYTF. The DNA for the CDR3 is TGTGCCAGCAGCTTAGAGGGGTCCGCTAACTATGGCTACACCTTC. The chain uses TRBV7-2 and TRBJ1-2; tentatively, D is TRBD1 (5 bases). V was pared by 1 base and J by 0 bases, with 9 bases between. This CDR3 has 15 amino acids. Germline lookup yields CDR1 SGHTA and CDR2 FQGNSA.

The sample holds many counts of this clonotype. This rearrangement joins TRBV28 to TRBJ2-1; D unclear. The CDR3 sequence is 11 residues long. The V gene lost 7 bases and the J gene lost 3 bases, with 4 bases spanning the gap. CDR1 is MDHEN, CDR2 SYDVKM, per germline. Here the CDR3 DNA reads TGTGCCAGCAAGTACTACAATGAGCAGTTCTTC. It encodes CASKYYNEQFF.

This clonotype has more than one count but fewer than ten. The chain combines TRBV10-2 with TRBJ2-7; D remains unclear. V dropped 4 bases and J dropped 2 bases, with 9 bases sitting between them. Germline CDR1 WSHSY, CDR2 SAAADI. The CDR3 is made up of 13 amino acids. The CDR3 DNA reads TGCGCCAGCAGTGTGGCGGATACCTACGAGCAGTACTTC. Amino acid sequence: CASSVADTYEQYF.

This clonotype was picked up many times. The chain recombines TRBV5-1 with TRBJ1-4; possibly TRBD1 for D (5 bases). Trimming removed 6 bases at V and 5 bases at J, with 14 bases between. CDR3 length: 14 residues. Per germline, CDR1 SGHRS and CDR2 YFSETQ. This chain's CDR3 is CASTTDSSNEKLFF. As DNA, the CDR3 is TGCGCCAGCACCACAGACAGCTCCAATGAAAAACTGTTTTTT.

At least ten counts were recorded for this clonotype. CDR3 in DNA: TGTGCCAGCAGCCAGGGCGTCTATGGCTACACCTTC. Translated, it gives CASSQGVYGYTF. The chain uses TRBV3-1 and TRBJ1-2; no clear D. Germline values: CDR1 LGHDT, CDR2 YNNKEL (reference sequence). V lost 3 bases and J 4 bases, leaving 6 bases between the germline ends. The CDR3 totals 12 residues.

This clonotype appeared many times. CDR3 in amino acids: CASLSGSSYNEQFF. CDR3 bases: TGTGCCAGCTTAAGCGGGAGCTCCTACAATGAGCAGTTCTTC. This sequence joins TRBV2 and TRBJ2-1, with 8 bases fitting TRBD2. The CDR3 loop spans 14 amino acids. With V trimmed by 8 bases and J by 0 bases, 3 bases remained unmatched. Germline CDR1 and CDR2: SNHLY and FYNNEI.